These 25 T cell receptor beta chains were all obtained from the same sample, sequenced in a study of T cells in Graves' hyperthyroidism and ophthalmopathy. Amplification of TCR beta CDR3 regions was performed using RNA transcripts as template. The TCR CDR3 was amplified in a first-round RT-PCR using the HTBI primer set. Each CDR3 protein gets one entry after TCRdb re-called the multiplex PCR reads with MiXCR. This table has a few hundred thousand distinct CDR3 sequences, roughly 15% appearing once. The specimen sequenced was blood. Source of these receptors: a woman between 45 and 65 years old with Graves' hyperthyroidism that later progressed to Graves' ophthalmopathy.

This clonotype was recorded many times. This chain links TRBV15 with TRBJ2-7, with 10 bases aligning to TRBD2. Germline V gives CDR1 LNHNV, CDR2 YYDKDF (reference sequence). This CDR3 has 18 amino acids. Trimming took 0 bases from V and 2 from J; bases not matched to a gene: 10. The CDR3 region is CATSRDGIAGGPTYEQYF. The DNA of the CDR3 is TGTGCCACCAGCAGAGATGGTATAGCGGGAGGACCGACCTACGAGCAGTACTTC.

The CDR3 nucleotides read TGCAGTGCAAGGAGGGCGGCTAGCAGAAGCTACGAGCAGTACTTC. Translating it yields CSARRAASRSYEQYF. The rearrangement links TRBV20-1 to TRBJ2-7, with D perhaps matching TRBD2 (6 bases). CDR3 length: 15 amino acids. V was clipped by 6 bases and J by 3 bases, with 21 bases between them. Per the germline V gene, CDR1 is DFQATT and CDR2 is SNEGSKA (reference sequence).

This clonotype has a count of ten or more. The rearrangement links TRBV9 to TRBJ2-2; D perhaps matches TRBD1 (6 bases). CDR3 length: 14 residues. The V end lost 1 base, the J end lost 4 bases, and 8 bases lay between the germline ends. Germline assignment: CDR1 SGDLS and CDR2 YYNGEE. The CDR3 nucleotides read TGTGCCAGCAGCGTATCAGGGGTCACCGGGGAGCTGTTTTTT. The encoded protein is CASSVSGVTGELFF.

This clonotype was recorded at least ten times. The chain recombines TRBV6-1 with TRBJ1-1; D unresolved. Trimming took off 11 bases at V and 1 base at J, with 17 bases between the two ends. Germline values: CDR1 MNHNS, CDR2 SASEGT. The CDR3 is 14 amino acids. Written as DNA, the CDR3 is TGTGCCGGCACTGTCTCGACCTCGAACACTGAAGCTTTCTTT. This codes for CAGTVSTSNTEAFF.

V is TRBV11-2 and J is TRBJ2-1, with 10 bases aligning to TRBD2. With V trimmed by 4 bases and J by 8 bases, 8 bases remained unmatched. Per the germline V gene, CDR1 is SGHAT and CDR2 is FQNNGV. The CDR3 covers 15 residues. CDR3 sequence: CASSSRTSGSHEQFF. For the CDR3, the DNA is TGTGCCAGCAGCTCCCGGACTAGCGGCTCTCATGAGCAGTTCTTC.

The rearrangement joins TRBV28 to TRBJ1-5; TRBD1 aligns across 8 bases. This CDR3 spans 18 amino acids. The junction had 17 bases not matched to a gene; V was cut back by 6 bases and J by 4 bases. Germline lookup yields CDR1 MDHEN and CDR2 SYDVKM. The CDR3 here is CASRQIPAGGAGNQPQHF. In DNA form, the CDR3 reads TGTGCCAGCAGACAAATCCCTGCAGGGGGCGCGGGAAATCAGCCCCAGCATTTT.

Comments on this clonotype: One end of the junction does not line up with germline, which may come from a read error. The V call is TRBV12-3 or TRBV12-4, the J call TRBJ2-1, with 9 bases aligning to TRBD2. The CDR3 loop spans 16 amino acids. CDR3 in DNA: TGTGCCAGCAGCTTCCTGCTAGCGGGGAAGTTCAATGGGCAGTTCTTC. Translation: CASSFLLAGKFNGQFF.

This clonotype was seen many times. J is TRBJ1-2 and V is TRBV28, with D perhaps matching TRBD1 (6 bases). The CDR3 is made up of 13 amino acids. CDR1 and CDR2 (germline): MDHEN, SYDVKM. V shed 7 bases and J shed 5 bases, with 14 bases lying between them. CDR3 sequence: CASTSGQIYGYTF. The CDR3 DNA sequence: TGTGCCAGCACCAGCGGACAGATATATGGCTACACCTTC.

The sample holds many counts of this clonotype. The chain carries TRBV3-1 and TRBJ2-5, with D maybe TRBD1 (6 bases). The CDR3 is made up of 17 amino acids. Germline assignment: CDR1 LGHDT and CDR2 YNNKEL (reference sequence). V lost 0 bases and J lost 5, with 19 bases in between. The CDR3 sequence is CASSQESGAGAGETQYF. In DNA form, the CDR3 reads TGTGCCAGCAGCCAAGAGTCGGGTGCAGGGGCAGGGGAGACCCAGTACTTC.

This clonotype was detected ten times or more. This chain uses TRBV20-1 with TRBJ2-5; the match to TRBD2 covers 7 bases. The germline CDR1 and CDR2 sequences are DFQATT and SNEGSKA (reference sequence). Trimming cost V 3 bases and J 0 bases; bases outside gene matches: 1. The CDR3 has 13 residues. Written as DNA, the CDR3 is TGCAGTGCTAGCGGGAGGTACCAAGAGACCCAGTACTTC. This encodes CSASGRYQETQYF.

This clonotype was counted at least ten times. J is TRBJ1-1 and V is TRBV28; maybe TRBD1 (6 bases). The CDR3 is 15 amino acids. Per germline, CDR1 MDHEN and CDR2 SYDVKM. V was shortened by 5 bases and J by 4 bases, with 17 bases between the two germline ends. CDR3 DNA: TGTGCCAGCAGTACCCCACAAACAGGGTCCACTGAAGCTTTCTTT. Translation gives CASSTPQTGSTEAFF.

This clonotype was seen only a few times. The chain carries TRBV9 and TRBJ2-7; D not certain. Germline V gene data show CDR1 as SGDLS and CDR2 as YYNGEE. The CDR3 totals 15 residues. Trimming removed 0 bases at V and 6 bases at J, with 16 bases between. CDR3 region: CASSVGGSGPLEQYF. The CDR3 nucleotides are TGTGCCAGCAGCGTAGGTGGTTCGGGCCCACTCGAGCAGTACTTC.

This clonotype was seen a few times. The chain links TRBV6-2 or TRBV6-3 to TRBJ1-2; D might be TRBD1 (6 bases). The V gene lost 1 base and the J gene lost 0 bases, with 9 bases spanning the gap. From germline, CDR1 is MNHEY and CDR2 SVGEGT. The CDR3 extends over 15 amino acids. Here the CDR3 reads CASSYLGGTNYGYTF. The DNA of the CDR3 is TGTGCCAGCAGTTACTTAGGGGGGACTAACTATGGCTACACCTTC.

This clonotype was seen at least ten times. The chain is built from TRBV6-2 or TRBV6-3 and TRBJ2-7; D is unclear. The germline V gene encodes CDR1 MNHEY and CDR2 SVGEGT. The CDR3 runs 15 residues. The ends were cut back, 2 bases at V and 2 bases at J, with 13 bases in the middle. The CDR3 nucleotides are TGTGCCAGCAGTTACCCGACCCCATCGACCTACGAGCAGTACTTC. Protein sequence: CASSYPTPSTYEQYF.

This clonotype was seen at least ten times. The genes are TRBV10-3 and TRBJ2-7; no firm D call. The CDR3 is made up of 16 amino acids. Germline CDR1 and CDR2: ENHRY and SYGVKD. V lost 0 bases, J lost 2 bases, and 14 bases lay in between. DNA of the CDR3: TGTGCCATCAGTGAGTCGGGCAGACGAGGAGCCTACGAGCAGTACTTC. Encoded protein: CAISESGRRGAYEQYF.

The genes are TRBV2 and TRBJ1-2; D might be TRBD1 (5 bases). The CDR3 length is 14 residues. Germline V lookup: CDR1 SNHLY, CDR2 FYNNEI. V was clipped by 2 bases and J by 8 bases, with 15 bases between them. The CDR3 spells CASSEFAGGWGYTF. The CDR3 DNA reads as TGTGCCAGCAGTGAATTTGCTGGGGGTTGGGGCTACACCTTC.

This clonotype was counted at least ten times. The chain is built from TRBV24-1 and TRBJ2-7; perhaps D is TRBD1 or TRBD2 (6 bases each). V was clipped by 9 bases and J by 2 bases, with 13 bases between them. CDR3 size: 13 residues. Germline CDR1 reads KGHDR; CDR2 reads SFDVKD. CDR3 DNA: TGTGCCACCTCGGGGGCAGGGGCCTACGAGCAGTACTTC. Encoded protein: CATSGAGAYEQYF.

This clonotype was seen repeatedly, ten times or more. The rearrangement joins TRBV7-2 to TRBJ2-1; 11 nucleotides match TRBD2. CDR3 size: 15 residues. After removal of 5 bases from V and 1 base from J, the junction contained 1 base not matched to a gene. The germline CDR1 and CDR2 sequences are SGHTA and FQGNSA. The CDR3 here is CASSRLAGSYNEQFF. The CDR3 DNA reads TGTGCCAGCAGCCGACTAGCGGGATCCTACAATGAGCAGTTCTTC. Full variable domain (remainder filled in from reference TRBV7-2 and TRBJ2-1): GAGVSQSPSNKVTEKGKDVELRCDPISGHTALYWYRQSLGQGLEFLIYFQGNSAPDKSGLPSDRFSAERTGGSVSTLTIQRTQQEDSAVYLCASSRLAGSYNEQFFGPGTRLTVL.

This clonotype was observed at least ten times. This rearrangement joins TRBV7-3 to TRBJ2-7, with TRBD2 identical over 14 bases. Trimming cost V 3 bases and J 12 bases; bases outside gene matches: 7. The CDR3 consists of 14 residues. Germline assignment: CDR1 SGHTA and CDR2 FQGTGA. The CDR3 DNA reads TGTGCCAGCAGCTTCACCGGGACTAGCGGGGGCCGGTACTTC. As protein: CASSFTGTSGGRYF. The complete variable domain, with remaining parts taken from reference TRBV7-3 and TRBJ2-7, reads GAGVSQTPSNKVTEKGKYVELRCDPISGHTALYWYRQSLGQGPEFLIYFQGTGAADDSGLPNDRFFAVRPEGSVSTLKIQRTERGDSAVYLCASSFTGTSGGRYFGPGTRLTVT.

This chain connects TRBV3-1 to TRBJ2-4; no firm D call. The CDR3 consists of 12 residues. Germline-derived CDR1 and CDR2 are LGHDT and YNNKEL (reference sequence). Trimming stripped 10 bases from V and 6 bases from J, with 13 bases between. The CDR3 loop reads CATLGKGNIQYF. In DNA form, the CDR3 reads TGTGCCACCCTAGGGAAGGGAAACATTCAGTACTTC.

This clonotype has more than one count but fewer than ten. The V and J genes are TRBV20-1 and TRBJ1-5; D might be TRBD1 (5 bases). V was trimmed by 6 bases and J by 7 bases, leaving 16 bases between them. CDR3 length: 13 residues. CDR1 and CDR2 (germline): DFQATT, SNEGSKA (reference sequence). The CDR3 sequence: CSAGGGVIQPQHF. The CDR3 DNA sequence: TGCAGTGCCGGGGGAGGGGTCATCCAGCCCCAGCATTTT.

This clonotype appeared many times. The chain is built from TRBV6-1 and TRBJ2-7; 7 nucleotides align to TRBD2. V shed 6 bases, J shed 5 bases, and the junction held 10 bases outside the gene matches. In germline, CDR1 is MNHNS, CDR2 SASEGT. The CDR3 extends over 14 amino acids. This CDR3 is CASRRLAHGNEQYF. CDR3 nucleotide sequence: TGTGCCAGCAGGAGACTAGCCCATGGGAACGAGCAGTACTTC.

The chain joins TRBV5-6 to TRBJ1-6; 8 positions match TRBD1. The trim removed 5 bases at V and 10 bases at J, leaving 14 bases unmatched. Germline lookup yields CDR1 SGHDT and CDR2 YYEEEE. This CDR3 has 16 residues. The chain's CDR3 is CASSSRAGGVGSPLHF. DNA of the CDR3: TGTGCCAGCAGTTCACGGGCAGGGGGCGTTGGATCACCCCTCCACTTT.

The chain has TRBV25-1 and TRBJ2-7; TRBD2 is a possible D gene (5 bases). CDR3 size: 13 residues. Germline CDR1 reads MGHDK; CDR2 reads SYGVNS. V gave up 5 bases and J gave up 3 bases, with 11 bases separating them. In DNA form, the CDR3 reads TGTGCCAGCAGTTCAGCGGTTCACTACGAGCAGTACTTC. This sequence encodes CASSSAVHYEQYF.

This rearrangement joins TRBV10-2 to TRBJ1-4; D call uncertain. CDR1 is WSHSY and CDR2 is SAAADI in the germline V gene. V lost 6 bases and J 8 bases, leaving 19 bases between the germline ends. CDR3 length: 15 residues. CDR3 region: CASSTARAEEEKLFF. For the CDR3, the DNA is TGCGCCAGCAGCACTGCCCGGGCAGAAGAGGAAAAACTGTTTTTT.